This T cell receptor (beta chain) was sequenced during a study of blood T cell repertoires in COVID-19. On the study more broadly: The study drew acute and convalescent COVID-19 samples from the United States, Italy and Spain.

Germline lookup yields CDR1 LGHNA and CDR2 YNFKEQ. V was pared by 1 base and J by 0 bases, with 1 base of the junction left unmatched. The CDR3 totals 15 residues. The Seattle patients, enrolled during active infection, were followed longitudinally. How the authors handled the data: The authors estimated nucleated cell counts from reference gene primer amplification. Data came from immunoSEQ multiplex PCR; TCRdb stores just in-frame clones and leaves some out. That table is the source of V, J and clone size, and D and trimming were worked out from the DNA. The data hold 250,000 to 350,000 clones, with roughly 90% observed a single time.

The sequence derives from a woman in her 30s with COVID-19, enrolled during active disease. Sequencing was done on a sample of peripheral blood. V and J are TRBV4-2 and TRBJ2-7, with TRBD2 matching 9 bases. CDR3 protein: CASSQGTSVSYEQYF. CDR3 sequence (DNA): TGTGCCAGCAGCCAAGGGACTAGCGTCTCCTACGAGCAGTACTTC.